This T cell receptor (beta chain) was captured in a study of human T cells and chemical hapten exposure. Study findings and constraints: TCRs whose frequency exceeded 1 in 1000 remained the same following DPC sensitization. Versus controls, significantly more large CDR3 similarity clusters arose from expanded TCRs.

In the original processing: A per-sample median of roughly 96,000 TCRs was observed, with a range of about 23,224 to 750,000. Via MiXCR, TCRdb re-called the RACE reads, giving one row per CDR3 protein. The authors' filters were not applied to this entry. Of roughly 360,000 distinct CDR3 sequences in the sample, about 4.4% were seen once. Between the trimmed V and J ends, which lost 0 bases and 3 bases, there was a span of 9 bases. Germline V gene sequence: CDR1 LNHNV, CDR2 YYDKDF (reference sequence). CDR3 size: 14 residues. The time point is: patch test 1, 2 weeks after DPC sensitization. The sample's treatment: therapeutic diphenylcyclopropenone sensitization with weekly scalp DPC. Prior to application of each patch test, blood was drawn. This clonotype was counted ten times or more. Its cognate antigen is unknown.

The sample here was whole blood, taken in connection with sensitization to the hapten diphenylcyclopropenone (DPC). This chain connects TRBV15 to TRBJ2-7; D not certain. This TCR was recovered from a woman aged 50 to 60 with alopecia areata. Some clones in this sample may be carry-over from other donors' samples. CDR3 region: CATSRDRGDYEQYF. The CDR3 nucleotides are TGTGCCACCAGCAGAGATCGAGGAGACTACGAGCAGTACTTC.